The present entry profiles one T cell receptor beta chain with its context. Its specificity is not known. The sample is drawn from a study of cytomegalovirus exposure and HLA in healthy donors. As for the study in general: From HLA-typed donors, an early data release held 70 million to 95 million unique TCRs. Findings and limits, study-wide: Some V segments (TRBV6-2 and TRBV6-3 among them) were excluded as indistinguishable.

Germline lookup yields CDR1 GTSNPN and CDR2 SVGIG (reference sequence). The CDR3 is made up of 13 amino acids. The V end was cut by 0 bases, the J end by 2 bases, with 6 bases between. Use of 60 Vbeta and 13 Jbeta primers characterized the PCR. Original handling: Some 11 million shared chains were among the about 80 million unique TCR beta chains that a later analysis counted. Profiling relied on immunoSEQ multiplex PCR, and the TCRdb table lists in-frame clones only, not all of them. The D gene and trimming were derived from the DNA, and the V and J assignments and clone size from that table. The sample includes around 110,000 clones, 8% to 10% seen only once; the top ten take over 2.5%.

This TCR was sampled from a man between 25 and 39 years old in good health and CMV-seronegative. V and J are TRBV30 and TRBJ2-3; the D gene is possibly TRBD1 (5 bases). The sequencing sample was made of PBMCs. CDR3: CAWSVGDTDTQYF. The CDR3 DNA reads TGTGCCTGGAGTGTAGGGGACACAGATACGCAGTATTTT.